The 15 T cell receptor beta chains listed next were all sequenced from one sample in a study of T cell clones after liver transplantation. The method was immunoSEQ multiplex PCR; TCRdb's version includes in-frame clones alone and lacks a portion of them. The table includes around 30,000 clones, just under 95% detected once. The input for sequencing was CD8+ T cells from blood, taken 12 months after liver transplant. All receptors come from a human patient who received a liver transplant. These T cells may partly come from the graft donor.

This chain connects TRBV7-3 to TRBJ2-7; TRBD2 might be the D (5 bases). Trimming removed 4 bases from V and 0 bases from J, with 13 bases in between. Germline CDR1 reads SGHTA; CDR2 reads FQGTGA. This CDR3 is built from 15 residues. In DNA, the CDR3 is TGTGCCAGCAGCTCCCTGACTATCTACTCCTACGAGCAGTACTTC. Its translation is CASSSLTIYSYEQYF.

The chain links TRBV9 to TRBJ2-5; D call uncertain. Germline assignment: CDR1 SGDLS and CDR2 YYNGEE. The CDR3 covers 12 residues. Trimming shortened V by 4 bases and J by 0 bases, and 4 bases separated the two germline ends. The CDR3 sequence: CASSPNQETQYF. CDR3 DNA: TGTGCCAGCAGCCCCAACCAAGAGACCCAGTACTTC.

The rearrangement links TRBV12-5 to TRBJ2-5; 7 bases are a match to TRBD1. The V segment lost 6 bases and the J segment 5 bases; nucleotides outside the gene matches: 6. CDR3 length: 13 amino acids. Germline V gene sequence: CDR1 LGHNT, CDR2 FRNRAP. CDR3: CASGATGEETQYF. The DNA for the CDR3 is TGTGCTAGTGGCGCTACAGGGGAGGAGACCCAGTACTTC.

A single count supports this clone. The chain is built from TRBV5-1 and TRBJ1-1; the match to TRBD1 covers 8 bases. V shed 4 bases and J 1 base; nucleotides not matched to a gene: 9. The CDR3 has 16 residues. Germline assignment: CDR1 SGHRS and CDR2 YFSETQ. The DNA for the CDR3 is TGCGCCAGCAGCCTGGGGACAGGCTGGGGGAACACTGAAGCTTTCTTT. This encodes CASSLGTGWGNTEAFF.

V gene TRBV6-5 combines with J gene TRBJ2-1, with TRBD2 matching over 12 bases. Per the germline V gene, CDR1 is MNHEY and CDR2 is SVGAGI. This CDR3 spans 16 amino acids. Trimming removed 3 bases from V and 7 bases from J; junction bases left unmatched: 7. The CDR3 region is CASSYEVLAGGNEQFF. The CDR3, as DNA: TGTGCCAGCAGTTATGAAGTTCTAGCGGGAGGGAATGAGCAGTTCTTC.

This sequence joins TRBV19 and TRBJ1-1; maybe TRBD1 (5 bases). Trimming took off 6 bases at V and 1 base at J, with 12 bases between the two ends. The CDR3 loop spans 14 amino acids. CDR1 and CDR2 from the germline V gene are LNHDA and SQIVND (reference sequence). In nucleotides, the CDR3 is TGTGCCAGTAGATTCCGCGGGGCGAACACTGAAGCTTTCTTT. Encoded protein: CASRFRGANTEAFF.

The chain couples TRBV7-9 to TRBJ2-1, with D unclear. V was trimmed by 0 bases and J by 8 bases, leaving 5 bases between them. Germline V CDR1 and CDR2: SEHNR, FQNEAQ (reference sequence). The CDR3 has 12 residues. CDR3 DNA sequence: TGTGCCAGCAGCTTAGCGATCGATGAGCAGTTCTTC. Protein: CASSLAIDEQFF.

The gene calls are TRBV11-2 and TRBJ2-3; 11 nucleotides line up with TRBD2. V was pared by 5 bases and J by 4 bases, with 5 bases of the junction left unmatched. The CDR3 length is 15 residues. Looked up from germline, CDR1 is SGHAT and CDR2 is FQNNGV. DNA for the CDR3: TGTGCCAGCAGCCTTGAACTAGCGGGAGCAGATACGCAGTATTTT. Protein product: CASSLELAGADTQYF.

This clone appeared once. This chain joins TRBV27 and TRBJ2-5, with TRBD1 matching over 10 bases. Germline CDR1 is MNHEY and CDR2 is SMNVEV (reference sequence). V gave up 3 bases and J gave up 5 bases; unmatched junction bases: 3. This CDR3 spans 14 amino acids. CDR3: CASSLGQGRETQYF. The DNA of the CDR3 is TGTGCCAGCAGTTTGGGACAGGGGAGGGAGACCCAGTACTTC.

The chain combines TRBV7-6 with TRBJ2-7; D perhaps matches TRBD1 (5 bases). Germline V gene lookup returns CDR1 SGHVS and CDR2 FNYEAQ. V lost 5 bases, J lost 3 bases, and 14 bases lay in between. The CDR3 extends over 14 amino acids. The CDR3 reads CASSHLTEGYEQYF. The CDR3, as DNA: TGTGCCAGCAGCCACCTGACAGAAGGCTACGAGCAGTACTTC.

The rearrangement links TRBV4-1 to TRBJ2-7; TRBD2 aligns across 8 bases. CDR3 size: 17 residues. J was trimmed by 0 bases and V by 4 bases; bases with no gene match: 11. Germline loops: CDR1 MGHRA, CDR2 YSYEKL. In nucleotides, the CDR3 is TGCGCCAGCAGCCGCCTCGGGTCAGCGGGAGACTCCTACGAGCAGTACTTC. Encoded protein: CASSRLGSAGDSYEQYF.

J is TRBJ1-1 and V is TRBV5-6; the match to TRBD1 covers 8 bases. The length of the CDR3 is 13 residues. The germline V gene has CDR1 SGHDT and CDR2 YYEEEE. Trimming at V came to 6 bases and at J to 5 bases, leaving 6 bases not matched to a gene. CDR3 residues: CASNYDRGTEAFF. The CDR3 nucleotides are TGTGCCAGCAACTACGACAGGGGAACTGAAGCTTTCTTT.

The V call is TRBV28, the J call TRBJ2-1, with D tentatively TRBD1 (7 bases). The CDR3 sequence is 15 residues long. The V and J ends lost 2 bases and 6 bases respectively, with 14 bases between them. Germline CDR1 is MDHEN and CDR2 is SYDVKM. CDR3: CASSLEAGGPNEQFF. The CDR3 DNA reads as TGTGCCAGCAGTTTAGAGGCAGGGGGGCCCAATGAGCAGTTCTTC.

The rearrangement links TRBV6-4 to TRBJ2-3; 9 bases are shared with TRBD2. The J segment lost 1 base and the V segment lost 4 bases, leaving 0 bases of the junction unmatched. The germline V gene has CDR1 MRHNA and CDR2 SNTAGT. This CDR3 contains 14 residues. DNA for the CDR3: TGTGCCAGCAGTGGGACTAGCGGCACAGATACGCAGTATTTT. Its translation: CASSGTSGTDTQYF.

CDR3 loop: CASSPDSRLDLNEQFF. CDR3 nucleotide sequence: TGTGCCAGCAGCCCGGACTCTCGACTCGACTTAAATGAGCAGTTCTTC. The V and J genes are TRBV14 and TRBJ2-1; possible D gene TRBD2, 5 bases. Looked up from germline, CDR1 is SGHDN and CDR2 is FVKESK. Trimming removed 4 bases from V and 7 bases from J, with 20 bases in between. This CDR3 has 16 amino acids.